The TCR beta chain under discussion was sequenced for a study of cytomegalovirus exposure and HLA in healthy donors. Study-level information: There were 88 million or so unique TCRs (from HLA-typed donors) in an early data release.

The PCR was carried out with 60 Vbeta primers and 13 Jbeta primers. This table comes from immunoSEQ multiplex PCR, and its TCRdb copy is limited to in-frame clones, with some not included. The table shows around 63,000 clones, with approximately 71% occurring only once. Looked up from germline, CDR1 is SGHDT and CDR2 is YYEEEE. The CDR3 loop spans 15 amino acids. The V segment lost 4 bases and the J segment 5 bases; nucleotides outside the gene matches: 7. The specimen was PBMCs. This sequence joins TRBV5-6 and TRBJ2-2; 8 bases are a match to TRBD1. This clonotype originated in a man aged 55 to 70 in good health and CMV-seropositive. The CDR3 loop is CASSHGQGRTGELFF. CDR3 DNA: TGTGCCAGCAGCCATGGACAGGGTCGGACCGGGGAGCTGTTTTTT.